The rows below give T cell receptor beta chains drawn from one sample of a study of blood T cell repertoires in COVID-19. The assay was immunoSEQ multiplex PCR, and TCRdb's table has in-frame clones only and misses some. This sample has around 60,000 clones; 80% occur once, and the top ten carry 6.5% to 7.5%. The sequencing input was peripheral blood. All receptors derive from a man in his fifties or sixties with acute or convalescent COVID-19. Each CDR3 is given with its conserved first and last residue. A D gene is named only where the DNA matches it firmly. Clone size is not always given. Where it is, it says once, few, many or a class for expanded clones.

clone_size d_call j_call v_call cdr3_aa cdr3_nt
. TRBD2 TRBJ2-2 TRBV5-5 CASSALTSASGELFF TGTGCCAGCAGCGCCCTGACTAGCGCCTCCGGGGAGCTGTTTTTT
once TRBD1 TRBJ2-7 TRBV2 CASSYRGYEQYF TGTGCCAGCAGTTACAGGGGATACGAGCAGTACTTC
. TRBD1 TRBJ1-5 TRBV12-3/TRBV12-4 CASSLAGGQPQHF TGTGCCAGCAGTTTAGCAGGGGGCCAGCCCCAGCATTTT
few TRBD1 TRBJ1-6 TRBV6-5 CASSYSLQGSDSPLHF TGTGCCAGCAGCTACTCCCTACAGGGGTCGGATTCACCCCTCCACTTT
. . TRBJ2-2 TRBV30 CAWSWSGTGELFF TGTGCCTGGAGCTGGTCAGGCACCGGGGAGCTGTTTTTT
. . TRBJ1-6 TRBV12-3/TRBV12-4 CASRWRDSPLHF TGTGCCAGCAGGTGGAGGGATTCACCCCTCCACTTT
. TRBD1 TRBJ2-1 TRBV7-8 CASSGWGQGRNEQFF TGTGCCAGCAGCGGATGGGGACAGGGTAGGAATGAGCAGTTCTTC
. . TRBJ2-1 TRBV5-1 CASSRDWSSYNEQFF TGCGCCAGCAGCCGAGACTGGAGCTCCTACAATGAGCAGTTCTTC
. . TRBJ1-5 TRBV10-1 CASSETDSNQPQHF TGCGCCAGCAGTGAAACAGATTCCAATCAGCCCCAGCATTTT
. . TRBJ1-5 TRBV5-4 CASSQQGHDQPQHF TGTGCCAGCAGCCAACAGGGACACGATCAGCCCCAGCATTTT
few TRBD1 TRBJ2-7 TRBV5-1 CASSLAWGQGYEQYF TGCGCCAGCAGCTTGGCTTGGGGACAGGGATACGAGCAGTACTTC